This entry features one TCR beta chain sequence. The data stem from a study of blood T cell repertoires in COVID-19. Under the authors' procedure: Reference gene primer amplification gave nucleated cell count estimates. Clones were read by immunoSEQ multiplex PCR, and TCRdb kept only the in-frame ones, dropping some. V and J calls plus clone size are reproduced from that table; the DNA served to infer D and trimming. The sample shows a few hundred thousand clones, around 87% of them seen only once. Sequenced sample: PBMCs or T cells enriched from blood (not recorded which). The clonotype was recovered from a man younger than 30 who had recovered from COVID-19.

The CDR3 DNA sequence: TGTGCCAGCAGCTTGGGGAGGCCCAACACCGGGGAGCTGTTTTTT. Translated, it gives CASSLGRPNTGELFF. The V call is TRBV7-2, the J call TRBJ2-2; the D gene is possibly TRBD2 (6 bases). Per germline, CDR1 SGHTA and CDR2 FQGNSA. This CDR3 comprises 15 residues. The ends were cut back, 3 bases at V and 2 bases at J, with 10 bases in the middle.